These 21 T cell receptor beta chains share one sample of origin, sequenced in a study of CD8+CD57+ T cells in acquired aplastic anemia. The study profiled TCR beta VDJ and CDR3 using genomic DNA as template. TCRdb re-derived calls from the reads in MiXCR, one entry per CDR3 protein. Counted here are approximately 70,000 distinct CDR3 sequences, around 50% occurring once; the ten biggest clones make up roughly 2.5%. What was sequenced was sorted CD4+, CD8+, or CD8+CD57+ T cells (not recorded which) from PBMCs. These receptors originate from a human donor in good health, serving as a control.

V gene TRBV29-1 combines with J gene TRBJ2-7; D call uncertain. Per the germline V gene, CDR1 is SQVTM and CDR2 is ANQGSEA. There are 15 residues in the CDR3. The V end was cut by 5 bases, the J end by 2 bases, with 19 bases between. The CDR3 protein is CSVRLPSISPYEQYF. For the CDR3, the DNA is TGCAGCGTTAGATTGCCCTCTATATCTCCCTACGAGCAGTACTTC.

J is TRBJ2-2 and V is TRBV10-2, with 9 bases matching TRBD2. The germline gives CDR1 WSHSY, CDR2 SAAADI. CDR3 length: 16 residues. Unmatched junction bases numbered 3, after V lost 3 bases and J lost 1 base. The CDR3 nucleotides are TGCGCCAGCAGTGAAACTAGCGGGCTGAACACCGGGGAGCTGTTTTTT. As protein: CASSETSGLNTGELFF.

This clonotype has ten or more counts. J is TRBJ1-5 and V is TRBV12-3 or TRBV12-4; D is possibly TRBD1 (6 bases). The germline V and J ends were trimmed by 5 bases and 6 bases, with 17 bases remaining between them. This CDR3 has 15 residues. The CDR3 DNA reads TGTGCCAGCAGTCCAAGACAGGCTTCGGGTCAGCCCCAGCATTTT. This codes for CASSPRQASGQPQHF.

The table lists this clonotype with many counts. The chain uses TRBV6-5 and TRBJ1-1; maybe TRBD1 (5 bases). V dropped 2 bases and J dropped 1 base, with 11 bases sitting between them. Per germline, CDR1 MNHEY and CDR2 SVGAGI. The CDR3 totals 15 residues. Here the CDR3 reads CASSYGGRWNTEAFF. The CDR3 coding sequence is TGTGCCAGCAGTTACGGGGGACGGTGGAACACTGAAGCTTTCTTT.

This clonotype was found many times. The V gene is TRBV7-9, the J gene TRBJ1-3; a possible D gene is TRBD1 (6 bases). Between the trimmed V and J ends, which lost 7 bases and 4 bases, there was a span of 20 bases. In germline, CDR1 is SEHNR, CDR2 FQNEAQ (reference sequence). This CDR3 is built from 16 residues. CDR3 residues: CASTPLWGTRGNTIYF. The CDR3, as DNA: TGTGCCAGCACCCCCTTATGGGGGACAAGAGGAAACACCATATATTTT.

The chain recombines TRBV25-1 with TRBJ2-5; 9 bases are a match to TRBD2. Losses at the gene ends were 2 bases for V and 5 bases for J; bases not matched to a gene: 9. This CDR3 is 16 amino acids long. Per the germline V gene, CDR1 is MGHDK and CDR2 is SYGVNS. DNA for the CDR3: TGTGCCAGCAGTGAAGGTGGAGCGGGAGGAGTGGAGACCCAGTACTTC. It specifies CASSEGGAGGVETQYF.

This clonotype is judged medium-sized. This chain links TRBV29-1 with TRBJ1-3, with D possibly matching TRBD1 (5 bases). The CDR3 is 14 residues long. V gave up 4 bases and J gave up 7 bases, with 17 bases separating them. Germline CDR1 is SQVTM and CDR2 is ANQGSEA. CDR3 sequence: CSVVGSPGSNTIYF. Written as DNA, the CDR3 is TGCAGCGTTGTAGGGTCTCCAGGGTCGAACACCATATATTTT.

The V call is TRBV18, the J call TRBJ1-1, with a tentative D call TRBD1 (5 bases). CDR1 KGHSH and CDR2 LQKENI come from the germline V gene. CDR3 length equals 18 residues. V was clipped by 3 bases and J by 5 bases, with 25 bases between them. CDR3 in DNA: TGTGCCAGCTCACCGTCCACAGTTTCCGGACCGGGGGGGACTGAAGCTTTCTTT. Translation: CASSPSTVSGPGGTEAFF. Based on the CDR3 plus reference TRBV18 and TRBJ1-1, the full variable domain is NAGVMQNPRHLVRRRGQEARLRCSPMKGHSHVYWYRQLPEEGLKFMVYLQKENIIDESGMPKERFSAEFPKEGPSILRIQQVVRGDSAAYFCASSPSTVSGPGGTEAFFGQGTRLTVV.

The gene calls are TRBV7-3 and TRBJ2-2, with D unresolved. V was trimmed by 5 bases and J by 4 bases, leaving 8 bases between them. This CDR3 contains 13 residues. CDR1 is SGHTA, CDR2 FQGTGA, per germline. CDR3 bases: TGTGCCAGCAGCCGGCTGGTCACCGGGGAGCTGTTTTTT. Protein: CASSRLVTGELFF.

This chain uses TRBV11-1 with TRBJ2-7; a possible D gene is TRBD1 (7 bases). The V gene's germline CDR1 is SGHAT and CDR2 FQDESV (reference sequence). The CDR3 has 16 residues. The V end was cut by 1 base, the J end by 5 bases, with 18 bases between. CDR3 loop: CASSLVGGTVSHEQYF. The CDR3 DNA follows: TGTGCCAGCAGCTTAGTTGGGGGGACAGTGAGCCACGAGCAGTACTTC. The entire variable domain, with the rest obtained from reference TRBV11-1 and TRBJ2-7, is as follows: EAEVAQSPRYKITEKSQAVAFWCDPISGHATLYWYRQILGQGPELLVQFQDESVVDDSQLPKDRFSAERLKGVDSTLKIQPAELGDSAMYLCASSLVGGTVSHEQYFGPGTRLTVT.

This clonotype counts as medium-sized. This chain uses TRBV29-1 with TRBJ2-7; 12 nucleotides match TRBD1. The CDR3 has 14 residues. V dropped 4 bases and J dropped 4; count of bases not matched to a gene: 5. Per the germline V gene, CDR1 is SQVTM and CDR2 is ANQGSEA. As DNA, the CDR3 is TGCAGCGTTGGGGGGGACAGGGGGCAATACGAGCAGTACTTC. This codes for CSVGGDRGQYEQYF.

The V call is TRBV19, the J call TRBJ2-7; D could derive from TRBD1 or TRBD2 (6 bases each). Looked up from germline, CDR1 is LNHDA and CDR2 is SQIVND (reference sequence). V shed 4 bases and J shed 6 bases, with 13 bases lying between them. The CDR3 consists of 13 residues. CDR3 nucleotide sequence: TGTGCCAGTAGTACAGGGGACTGGGGCGAGCAGTACTTC. Its translation: CASSTGDWGEQYF.

This clonotype was counted at least ten times. The chain employs TRBV20-1 and TRBJ2-4; 10 bases line up with TRBD2. The V and J ends lost 7 bases and 6 bases, in that order; junction bases with no gene match: 18. This CDR3 comprises 17 residues. CDR1 is DFQATT and CDR2 is SNEGSKA in the germline V gene (reference sequence). Here the CDR3 DNA reads TGCAGTGTTCTTAAACGGACTAGCGGAGCGAGTTTAAACATTCAGTACTTC. Translation: CSVLKRTSGASLNIQYF.

This clonotype showed up just a few times. The rearrangement joins TRBV24-1 to TRBJ2-2; D perhaps matches TRBD2 (6 bases). The CDR3 covers 16 residues. The ends were cut back, 0 bases at V and 5 bases at J, with 12 bases in the middle. Per the germline V gene, CDR1 is KGHDR and CDR2 is SFDVKD. CDR3 protein: CATSDLGAGRTGELFF. The CDR3 DNA follows: TGTGCCACCAGTGATTTGGGGGCGGGAAGGACCGGGGAGCTGTTTTTT.

This clonotype has more than one count but fewer than ten. The chain joins TRBV28 to TRBJ1-5; 7 bases line up with TRBD1. Germline V gene sequence: CDR1 MDHEN, CDR2 SYDVKM. Losses at the gene ends were 3 bases for V and 4 bases for J; bases not matched to a gene: 6. The length of the CDR3 is 15 residues. The CDR3 region has the DNA TGTGCCAGCAGTTTCGAGGGGGCACGGAATCAGCCCCAGCATTTT. It codes for CASSFEGARNQPQHF.

This clonotype appeared a few times. The chain carries TRBV9 and TRBJ1-3; D unclear. This CDR3 contains 12 residues. V lost 4 bases to trimming and J lost 8 bases, with 10 bases between them. The V gene's germline CDR1 is SGDLS and CDR2 YYNGEE. The CDR3 is CASSPNLDTIYF. CDR3 in DNA: TGTGCCAGCAGCCCCAACCTAGACACCATATATTTT.

This rearrangement joins TRBV15 to TRBJ2-3; either TRBD1 or TRBD2 may supply D (5 bases each). The germline CDR1 and CDR2 sequences are LNHNV and YYDKDF (reference sequence). CDR3 length: 16 amino acids. The V and J ends lost 5 bases and 0 bases respectively, with 15 bases between them. CDR3: CATSRRRGGSTDTQYF. CDR3 in DNA: TGTGCCACCAGCCGCCGACGGGGCGGAAGCACAGATACGCAGTATTTT. Supplemented by reference TRBV15 and TRBJ2-3, the full variable domain reads DAMVIQNPRYQVTQFGKPVTLSCSQTLNHNVMYWYQQKSSQAPKLLFHYYDKDFNNEADTPDNFQSRRPNTSFCFLDIRSPGLGDTAMYLCATSRRRGGSTDTQYFGPGTRLTVL.

There are many counts of this clonotype. A junction end diverges from the germline sequence, so it may reflect a read error. This rearrangement joins TRBV6-1 to TRBJ1-5, with a possible D match to TRBD1 (5 bases). The CDR3 length is 15 residues. The germline V gene has CDR1 MNHNS and CDR2 SASEGT. Written as DNA, the CDR3 is TGTGCCAGCAGAGCGACCGGGGGACGGGATCAGCCCCAACATTTT. Translating gives CASRATGGRDQPQHF.

Ten or more counts support this clonotype. The V call is TRBV20-1, the J call TRBJ1-4; a weak D match, TRBD1 (5 bases). The germline CDR1 and CDR2 sequences are DFQATT and SNEGSKA (reference sequence). This CDR3 has 15 amino acids. V lost 0 bases and J 6 bases, leaving 14 bases between the germline ends. The chain's CDR3 is CSARDSGLGHEKLFF. CDR3 DNA: TGCAGTGCTAGAGATTCGGGATTGGGGCATGAAAAACTGTTTTTT.

The J gene is TRBJ2-5, the V gene TRBV18; 10 nucleotides line up with TRBD1. In germline, CDR1 is KGHSH, CDR2 LQKENI. V was clipped by 5 bases and J by 5 bases; unmatched bases: 11. CDR3 size: 16 residues. The CDR3 sequence is CASSGGQGVGGETQYF. The CDR3 region has the DNA TGTGCCAGCTCAGGCGGACAGGGGGTAGGAGGGGAGACCCAGTACTTC.

V usage is TRBV7-9 and J usage is TRBJ2-5; D possibly corresponds to TRBD2 (7 bases). CDR3 length equals 14 residues. Per germline, CDR1 SEHNR and CDR2 FQNEAQ (reference sequence). V was clipped by 5 bases and J by 5 bases, with 15 bases between them. The CDR3 sequence is CASSLRGGSETQYF. The CDR3 DNA sequence: TGTGCCAGCAGCCTGAGGGGGGGGAGCGAGACCCAGTACTTC.